This passage covers 14 T cell receptor beta chains from one sample sequenced in a study of blood T cell repertoires in COVID-19. Some clones are missing from TCRdb's copy, which holds only in-frame ones; the method was immunoSEQ multiplex PCR. This table holds 100,000 to 120,000 clones, 75% to 90% found once. Sequenced input: peripheral blood. Every receptor here comes from a woman aged 40 to 50 with acute or convalescent COVID-19.

This clone came up a few times. J is TRBJ2-3 and V is TRBV4-2, with a tentative D call TRBD1 (5 bases). The CDR3 consists of 16 residues. Germline lookup yields CDR1 LGHNA and CDR2 YNFKEQ. Between the trimmed V and J ends, which lost 1 base and 2 bases, there was a span of 13 bases. The CDR3, as DNA: TGTGCCAGCAGCCAAGTTCAGGCAGGGTCCACAGATACGCAGTATTTT. Amino acid sequence: CASSQVQAGSTDTQYF.

V gene TRBV4-2 combines with J gene TRBJ2-5, with TRBD1 as a possible D gene (6 bases). The ends were cut back, 0 bases at V and 4 bases at J, with 9 bases in the middle. This CDR3 has 14 amino acids. Germline CDR1 is LGHNA and CDR2 is YNFKEQ. The DNA for the CDR3 is TGTGCCAGCAGCCAAGATACAGGGAGAGAGACCCAGTACTTC. Translated: CASSQDTGRETQYF.

This clone was found a few times. The gene calls are TRBV19 and TRBJ1-3; weak D call: TRBD1 (5 bases). The CDR3 is made up of 13 amino acids. Per germline, CDR1 LNHDA and CDR2 SQIVND (reference sequence). Trimming took off 5 bases at V and 6 bases at J, with 11 bases between the two ends. In DNA form, the CDR3 reads TGTGCCAGTAGTGTGGGACTTGAAAACACCATATATTTT. Its translation is CASSVGLENTIYF. Based on the CDR3 plus reference TRBV19 and TRBJ1-3, the full variable domain is DGGITQSPKYLFRKEGQNVTLSCEQNLNHDAMYWYRQDPGQGLRLIYYSQIVNDFQKGDIAEGYSVSREKKESFPLTVTSAQKNPTAFYLCASSVGLENTIYFGEGSWLTVV.

Here the CDR3 DNA reads TGCGCCAGCAGCTCCTCAGGGGGCGATAATTCACCCCTCCACTTT. It encodes CASSSSGGDNSPLHF. The chain is built from TRBV5-1 and TRBJ1-6; 8 bases are shared with TRBD1. The CDR3 totals 15 residues. V dropped 3 bases and J dropped 5; count of bases not matched to a gene: 4. Germline V gene sequence: CDR1 SGHRS, CDR2 YFSETQ.

V and J are TRBV7-9 and TRBJ1-2, with D possibly TRBD1 on 5 matching bases. Trimming took 5 bases from V and 4 from J, leaving 14 bases between them. Germline CDR1 is SEHNR and CDR2 is FQNEAQ (reference sequence). This CDR3 has 14 residues. Here the CDR3 DNA reads TGTGCCAGCAGCAAGGTCAGGGCCGGCTATGGCTACACCTTC. This translates into CASSKVRAGYGYTF.

The rearrangement links TRBV11-2 to TRBJ2-2, with D possibly matching TRBD1 (5 bases). The CDR3 sequence is 15 residues long. The V end was cut by 5 bases, the J end by 1 base, with 11 bases between. Per the germline V gene, CDR1 is SGHAT and CDR2 is FQNNGV. CDR3 protein: CASSPWTLNTGELFF. The CDR3 DNA follows: TGTGCCAGCAGCCCTTGGACACTGAACACCGGGGAGCTGTTTTTT.

This clone was detected only a few times. The rearrangement uses TRBV6-2 or TRBV6-3 and TRBJ1-3; unclear D gene. The CDR3 consists of 18 residues. Germline V gives CDR1 MNHEY, CDR2 SVGEGT. The V and J ends lost 4 bases and 0 bases respectively, with 19 bases between them. CDR3 residues: CASSSPGVVSFSGNTIYF. DNA for the CDR3: TGTGCCAGCAGTTCCCCTGGAGTAGTCTCATTCTCTGGAAACACCATATATTTT.

The chain combines TRBV7-9 with TRBJ1-2; 7 bases line up with TRBD1. The ends lost 6 bases at V and 4 bases at J; junction bases unmatched: 5. Germline loops: CDR1 SEHNR, CDR2 FQNEAQ (reference sequence). The CDR3 runs to 13 residues. The CDR3 reads CASSRQGSYGYTF. The CDR3 DNA reads TGTGCCAGCAGTCGACAGGGTAGCTATGGCTACACCTTC.

The V call is TRBV5-1, the J call TRBJ2-7; 9 positions agree with TRBD1. V was clipped by 0 bases and J by 6 bases; unmatched bases: 4. Germline-derived CDR1 and CDR2 are SGHRS and YFSETQ. The CDR3 totals 14 residues. CDR3 sequence (DNA): TGCGCCAGCAGCTTGGGAGGACAGGGGTCCGAGCAGTACTTC. Translated: CASSLGGQGSEQYF.

J is TRBJ2-7 and V is TRBV18; D perhaps matches TRBD1 (6 bases). Germline V gene sequence: CDR1 KGHSH, CDR2 LQKENI. CDR3 length equals 16 residues. V lost 6 bases, J lost 1 base, and 19 bases lay in between. CDR3 in DNA: TGTGCCAGCTCCCGTGGGCGGGCAGGGGATTCCTACGAGCAGTACTTC. This gives the protein CASSRGRAGDSYEQYF.

The rearrangement joins TRBV6-5 to TRBJ2-1; no clear D. This CDR3 comprises 11 residues. Between the trimmed V and J ends, which lost 4 bases and 6 bases, there was a span of 4 bases. In germline, CDR1 is MNHEY, CDR2 SVGAGI. The DNA for the CDR3 is TGTGCCAGCAGTTCCCTCAATGAGCAGTTCTTC. Its protein product is CASSSLNEQFF.

This sequence joins TRBV6-5 and TRBJ2-7, with D tentatively TRBD2 (6 bases). In germline, CDR1 is MNHEY, CDR2 SVGAGI. V was pared by 8 bases and J by 1 base, with 9 bases between. The CDR3 is 12 residues long. The CDR3 DNA sequence: TGTGCCAGCGGGAGGCTGTCCTACGAGCAGTACTTC. It codes for CASGRLSYEQYF.

The chain links TRBV27 to TRBJ2-1, with 8 bases fitting TRBD1. V dropped 5 bases and J dropped 4; count of bases not matched to a gene: 7. CDR3 length: 15 amino acids. Germline values: CDR1 MNHEY, CDR2 SMNVEV (reference sequence). CDR3 loop: CASSPRDRLYNEQFF. CDR3 DNA sequence: TGTGCCAGCAGTCCCCGGGACAGGCTTTACAATGAGCAGTTCTTC.

The chain is built from TRBV5-1 and TRBJ2-3, with 8 bases that match TRBD1. CDR1 is SGHRS, CDR2 YFSETQ, per germline. Losses at the gene ends were 4 bases for V and 5 bases for J; bases not matched to a gene: 6. CDR3 length equals 14 residues. CDR3 sequence reads: CASSPDRARDTQYF. As DNA, the CDR3 is TGCGCCAGCAGCCCGGACAGGGCGAGAGATACGCAGTATTTT.